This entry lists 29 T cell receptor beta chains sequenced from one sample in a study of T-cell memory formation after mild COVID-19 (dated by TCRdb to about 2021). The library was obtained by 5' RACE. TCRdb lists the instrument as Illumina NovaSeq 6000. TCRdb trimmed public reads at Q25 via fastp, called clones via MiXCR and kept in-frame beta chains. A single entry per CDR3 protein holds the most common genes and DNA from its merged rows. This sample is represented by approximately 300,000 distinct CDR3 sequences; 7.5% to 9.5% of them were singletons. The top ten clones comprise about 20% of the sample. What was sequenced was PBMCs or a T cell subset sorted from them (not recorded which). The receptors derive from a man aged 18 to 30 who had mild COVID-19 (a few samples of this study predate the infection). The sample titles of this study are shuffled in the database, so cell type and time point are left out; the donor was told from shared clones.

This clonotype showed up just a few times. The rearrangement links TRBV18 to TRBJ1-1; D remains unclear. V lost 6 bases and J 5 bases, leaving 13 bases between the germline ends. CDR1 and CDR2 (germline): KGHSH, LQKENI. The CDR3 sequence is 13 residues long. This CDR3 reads CASSPSGKTEAFF. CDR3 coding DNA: TGTGCCAGCTCTCCGTCGGGTAAGACTGAAGCTTTCTTT. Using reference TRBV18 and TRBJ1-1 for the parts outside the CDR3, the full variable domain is NAGVMQNPRHLVRRRGQEARLRCSPMKGHSHVYWYRQLPEEGLKFMVYLQKENIIDESGMPKERFSAEFPKEGPSILRIQQVVRGDSAAYFCASSPSGKTEAFFGQGTRLTVV.

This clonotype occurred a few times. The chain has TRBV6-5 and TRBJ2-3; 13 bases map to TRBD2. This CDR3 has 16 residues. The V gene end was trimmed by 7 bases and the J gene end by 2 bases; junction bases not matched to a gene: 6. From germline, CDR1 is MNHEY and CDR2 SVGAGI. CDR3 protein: CASNRLAGGITDTQYF. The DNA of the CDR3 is TGTGCCAGCAATAGACTAGCGGGGGGAATCACAGATACGCAGTATTTT.

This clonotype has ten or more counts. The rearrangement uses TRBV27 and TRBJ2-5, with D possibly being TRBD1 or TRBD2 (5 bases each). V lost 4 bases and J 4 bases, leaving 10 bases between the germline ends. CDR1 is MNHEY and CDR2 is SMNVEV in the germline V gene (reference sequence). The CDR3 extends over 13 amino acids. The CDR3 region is CASSSRGRETQYF. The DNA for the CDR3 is TGTGCCAGCAGTTCCCGGGGCCGAGAGACCCAGTACTTC.

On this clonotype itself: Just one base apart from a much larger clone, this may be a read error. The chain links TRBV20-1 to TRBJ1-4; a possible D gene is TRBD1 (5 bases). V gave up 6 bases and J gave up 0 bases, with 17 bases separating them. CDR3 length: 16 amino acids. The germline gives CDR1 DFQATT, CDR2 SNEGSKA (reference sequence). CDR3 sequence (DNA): TGCAGTGCCACACGGGGTCAGGGAGCAACTAATGAAAAACTGTTTTTT. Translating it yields CSATRGQGATNEKLFF.

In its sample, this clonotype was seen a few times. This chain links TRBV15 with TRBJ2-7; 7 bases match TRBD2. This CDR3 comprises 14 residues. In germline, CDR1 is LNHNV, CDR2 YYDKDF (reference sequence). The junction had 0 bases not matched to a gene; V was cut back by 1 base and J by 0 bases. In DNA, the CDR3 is TGTGCCACCAGCAGAGGCGGGGGCTCCTACGAGCAGTACTTC. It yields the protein CATSRGGGSYEQYF.

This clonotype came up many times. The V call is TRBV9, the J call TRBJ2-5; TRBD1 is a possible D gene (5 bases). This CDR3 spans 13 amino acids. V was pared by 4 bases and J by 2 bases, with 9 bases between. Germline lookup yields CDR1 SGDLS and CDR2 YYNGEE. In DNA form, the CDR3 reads TGTGCCAGCAGCCCGCGACAGCAAGAGACCCAGTACTTC. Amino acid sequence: CASSPRQQETQYF.

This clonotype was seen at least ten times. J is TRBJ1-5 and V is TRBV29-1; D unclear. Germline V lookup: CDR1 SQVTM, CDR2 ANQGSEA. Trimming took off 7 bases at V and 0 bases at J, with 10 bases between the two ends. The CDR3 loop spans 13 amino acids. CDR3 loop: CSAQWDSNQPQHF. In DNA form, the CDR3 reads TGCAGCGCCCAATGGGATAGCAATCAGCCCCAGCATTTT.

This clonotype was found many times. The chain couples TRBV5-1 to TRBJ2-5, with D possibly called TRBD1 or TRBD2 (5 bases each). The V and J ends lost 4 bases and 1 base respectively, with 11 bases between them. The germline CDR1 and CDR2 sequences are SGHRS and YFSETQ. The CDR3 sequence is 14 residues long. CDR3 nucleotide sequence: TGCGCCAGCAGCCGGGACGGCTCCCAAGAGACCCAGTACTTC. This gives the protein CASSRDGSQETQYF. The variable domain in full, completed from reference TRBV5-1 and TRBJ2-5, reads KAGVTQTPRYLIKTRGQQVTLSCSPISGHRSVSWYQQTPGQGLQFLFEYFSETQRNKGNFPGRFSGRQFSNSRSEMNVSTLELGDSALYLCASSRDGSQETQYFGPGTRLLVL.

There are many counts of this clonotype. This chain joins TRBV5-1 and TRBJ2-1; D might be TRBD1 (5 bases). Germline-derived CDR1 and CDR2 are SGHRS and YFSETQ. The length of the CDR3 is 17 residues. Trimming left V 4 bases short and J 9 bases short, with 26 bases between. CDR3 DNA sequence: TGCGCCAGCAGCACACCGAGTGGGCAGGGCGTAGTGTCTGAGCAGTTCTTC. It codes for CASSTPSGQGVVSEQFF.

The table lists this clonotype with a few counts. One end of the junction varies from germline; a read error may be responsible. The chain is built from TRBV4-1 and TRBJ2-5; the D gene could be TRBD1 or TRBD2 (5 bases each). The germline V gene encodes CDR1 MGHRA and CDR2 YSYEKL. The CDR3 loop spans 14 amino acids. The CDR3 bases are TGCGCCAGCAGCCAAGATTGGGACCAGGAGACCCAGTACTTC. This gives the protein CASSQDWDQETQYF.

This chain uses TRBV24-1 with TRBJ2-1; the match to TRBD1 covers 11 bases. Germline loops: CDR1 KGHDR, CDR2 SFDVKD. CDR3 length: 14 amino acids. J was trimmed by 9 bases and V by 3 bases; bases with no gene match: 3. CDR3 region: CATSDRGTGGEQFF. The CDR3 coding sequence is TGTGCCACCAGTGATCGGGGGACAGGGGGTGAGCAGTTCTTC.

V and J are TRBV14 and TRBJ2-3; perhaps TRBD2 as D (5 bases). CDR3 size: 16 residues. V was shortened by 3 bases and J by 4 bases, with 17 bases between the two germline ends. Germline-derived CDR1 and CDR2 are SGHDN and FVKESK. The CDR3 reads CASSQVRGLPPDTQYF. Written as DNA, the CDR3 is TGTGCCAGCAGCCAGGTCCGAGGACTCCCTCCAGATACGCAGTATTTT.

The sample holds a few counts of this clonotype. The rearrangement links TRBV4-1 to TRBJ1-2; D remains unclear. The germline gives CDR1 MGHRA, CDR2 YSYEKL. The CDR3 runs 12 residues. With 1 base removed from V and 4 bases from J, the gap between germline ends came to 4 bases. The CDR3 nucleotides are TGCGCCAGCAGCCAAGCCAGCTATGGCTACACCTTC. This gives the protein CASSQASYGYTF.

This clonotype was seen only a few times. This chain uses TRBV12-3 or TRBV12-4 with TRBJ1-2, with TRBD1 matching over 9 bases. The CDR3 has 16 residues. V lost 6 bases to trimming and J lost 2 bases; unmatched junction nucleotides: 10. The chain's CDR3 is CASSPGQGRWNYGYTF. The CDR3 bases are TGTGCCAGCAGCCCGGGACAGGGCAGGTGGAACTATGGCTACACCTTC.

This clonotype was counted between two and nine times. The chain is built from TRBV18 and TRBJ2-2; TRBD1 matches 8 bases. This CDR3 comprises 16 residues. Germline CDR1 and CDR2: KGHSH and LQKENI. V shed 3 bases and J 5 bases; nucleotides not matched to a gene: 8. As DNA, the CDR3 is TGTGCCAGCTCACCCACCGGACAGGGTACTACCGGGGAGCTGTTTTTT. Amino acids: CASSPTGQGTTGELFF.

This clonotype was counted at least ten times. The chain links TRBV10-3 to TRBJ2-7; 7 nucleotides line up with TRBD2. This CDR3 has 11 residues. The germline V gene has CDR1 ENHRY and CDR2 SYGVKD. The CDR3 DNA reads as TGTGCTTCGGGGGAGGGCTCCGAGCAGTACGTC. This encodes CASGEGSEQYV.

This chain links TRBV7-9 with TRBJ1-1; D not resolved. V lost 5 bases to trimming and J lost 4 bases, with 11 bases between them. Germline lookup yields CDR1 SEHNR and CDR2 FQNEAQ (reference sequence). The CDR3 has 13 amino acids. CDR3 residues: CASSRVGSTEAFF. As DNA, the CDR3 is TGTGCCAGCAGCCGTGTGGGGAGCACTGAAGCTTTCTTT.

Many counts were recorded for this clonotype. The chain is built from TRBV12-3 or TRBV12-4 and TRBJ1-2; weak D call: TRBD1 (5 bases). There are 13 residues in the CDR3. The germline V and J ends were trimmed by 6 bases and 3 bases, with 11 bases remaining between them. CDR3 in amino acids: CASSRGGDYGYTF. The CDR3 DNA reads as TGTGCCAGCAGCCGGGGAGGGGACTATGGCTACACCTTC.

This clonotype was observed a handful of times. CDR3 sequence reads: CASSGGGTYEQYF. CDR3 bases: TGTGCCAGCAGCGGCGGGGGGACGTACGAGCAGTACTTC. The gene calls are TRBV5-4 and TRBJ2-7, with 8 bases identical to TRBD2. The J segment lost 4 bases and the V segment lost 4 bases, leaving 4 bases of the junction unmatched. The CDR3 loop spans 13 amino acids. Germline V gives CDR1 SGHNT, CDR2 YYREEE (reference sequence).

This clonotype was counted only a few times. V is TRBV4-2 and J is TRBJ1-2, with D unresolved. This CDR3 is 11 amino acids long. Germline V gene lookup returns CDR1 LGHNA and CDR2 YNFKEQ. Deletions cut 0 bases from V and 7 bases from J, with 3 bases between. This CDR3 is CASSQDIGYTF. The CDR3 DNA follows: TGTGCCAGCAGCCAAGATATTGGCTACACCTTC.

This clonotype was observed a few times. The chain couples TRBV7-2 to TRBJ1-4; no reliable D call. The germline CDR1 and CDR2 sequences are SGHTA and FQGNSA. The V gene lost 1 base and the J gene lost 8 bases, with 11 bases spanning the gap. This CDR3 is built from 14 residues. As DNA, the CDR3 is TGTGCCAGCAGCTTAGTCCGGGCGGACGAAAAACTGTTTTTT. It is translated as CASSLVRADEKLFF.

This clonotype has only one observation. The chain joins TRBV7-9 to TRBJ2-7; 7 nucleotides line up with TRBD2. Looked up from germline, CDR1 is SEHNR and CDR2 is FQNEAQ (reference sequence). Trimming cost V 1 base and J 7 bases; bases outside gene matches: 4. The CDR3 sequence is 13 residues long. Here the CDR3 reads CASSLGGGKEQYV. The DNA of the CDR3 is TGTGCCAGCAGCTTAGGGGGGGGTAAGGAGCAGTACGTC.

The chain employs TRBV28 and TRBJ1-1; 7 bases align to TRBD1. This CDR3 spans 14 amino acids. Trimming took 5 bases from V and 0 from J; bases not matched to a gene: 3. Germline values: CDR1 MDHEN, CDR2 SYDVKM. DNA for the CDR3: TGTGCCAGCAGTCAGGGGACAGTGAACACTGAAGCTTTCTTT. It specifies CASSQGTVNTEAFF. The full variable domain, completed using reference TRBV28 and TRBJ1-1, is DVKVTQSSRYLVKRTGEKVFLECVQDMDHENMFWYRQDPGLGLRLIYFSYDVKMKEKGDIPEGYSVSREKKERFSLILESASTNQTSMYLCASSQGTVNTEAFFGQGTRLTVV.

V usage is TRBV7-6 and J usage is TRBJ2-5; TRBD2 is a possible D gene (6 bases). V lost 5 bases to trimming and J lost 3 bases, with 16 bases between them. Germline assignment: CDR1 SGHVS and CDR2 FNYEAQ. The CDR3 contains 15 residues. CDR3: CASSARIAAEETQYF. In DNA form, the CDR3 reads TGTGCCAGCAGCGCCCGGATAGCGGCAGAAGAGACCCAGTACTTC. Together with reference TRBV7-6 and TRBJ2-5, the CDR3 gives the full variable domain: GAGVSQSPRYKVTKRGQDVALRCDPISGHVSLYWYRQALGQGPEFLTYFNYEAQQDKSGLPNDRFSAERPEGSISTLTIQRTEQRDSAMYRCASSARIAAEETQYFGPGTRLLVL.

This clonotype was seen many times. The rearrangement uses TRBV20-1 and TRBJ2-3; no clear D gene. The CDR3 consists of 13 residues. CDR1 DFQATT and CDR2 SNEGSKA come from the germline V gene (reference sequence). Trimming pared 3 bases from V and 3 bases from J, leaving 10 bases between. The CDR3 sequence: CSASNPVTDTQYF. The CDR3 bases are TGCAGTGCTAGTAACCCGGTGACAGATACGCAGTATTTT.

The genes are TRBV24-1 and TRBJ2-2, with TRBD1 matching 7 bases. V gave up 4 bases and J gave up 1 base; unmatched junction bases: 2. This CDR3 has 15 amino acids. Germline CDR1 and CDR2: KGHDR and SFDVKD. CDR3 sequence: CATSDRQGNTGELFF. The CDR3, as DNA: TGTGCCACCAGTGACCGACAGGGGAACACCGGGGAGCTGTTTTTT.

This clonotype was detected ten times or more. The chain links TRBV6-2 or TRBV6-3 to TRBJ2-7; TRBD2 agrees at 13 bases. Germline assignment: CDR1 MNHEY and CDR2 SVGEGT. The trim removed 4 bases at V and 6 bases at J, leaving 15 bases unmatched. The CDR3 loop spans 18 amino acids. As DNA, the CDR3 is TGTGCCAGCAGTTCCTGGACTAGCGGGGGCCGAAGAGCAGGCGAGCAGTACTTC. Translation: CASSSWTSGGRRAGEQYF.

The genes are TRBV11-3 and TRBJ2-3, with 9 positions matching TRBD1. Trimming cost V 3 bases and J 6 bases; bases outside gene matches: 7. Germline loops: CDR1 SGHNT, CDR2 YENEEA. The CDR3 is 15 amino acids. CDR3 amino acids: CASSFGTGPRDTQYF. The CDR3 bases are TGTGCCAGCAGCTTCGGGACAGGGCCTCGGGATACGCAGTATTTT.

CDR3 sequence reads: CASSRSGTGNSYNEQFF. CDR3 nucleotides: TGCGCCAGCAGCCGCTCCGGGACAGGGAACTCCTACAATGAGCAGTTCTTC. V usage is TRBV5-1 and J usage is TRBJ2-1; 9 bases align to TRBD1. Trimming took 4 bases from V and 0 from J; bases not matched to a gene: 8. The CDR3 covers 17 residues. The germline gives CDR1 SGHRS, CDR2 YFSETQ.